This T cell receptor beta chain derives from a study of beta chain features in type 1 diabetes. Concerning this clone itself: The antigen is unknown. The same CDR3 arises from other DNA sequences in this sample as well.

V was shortened by 3 bases and J by 2 bases, with 2 bases between the two germline ends. Germline V gene data show CDR1 as LNHDA and CDR2 as SQIVND (reference sequence). CDR3 size: 12 residues. Study conclusions and caveats: A PCR bias possibly favoring shorter templates would apply equally to patients and controls. It was among patients, rather than healthy donors, that naive, central memory and Treg TCRB repertoires appeared more similar.

Heparinised blood was drawn once per donor, averaging around 110 mL. Of the isolated RNA, all was reverse transcribed, and so the sequenced material was expressed TCRB transcripts. Naive, central memory and regulatory T cell samples produced a mean of about 3.5 million reads. TCRdb's table, derived via immunoSEQ multiplex PCR, lists solely in-frame clones and lacks some. The sample contains hundreds of thousands of clones, 15% of which appear only once. Sequences were obtained from naive CD4+ T cells from blood. The chain couples TRBV19 to TRBJ1-5; D is undetermined. The TCR was taken from a man aged 18-30 years in good health. The CDR3 spells CASSIGNQPQHF. CDR3 coding DNA: TGTGCCAGTAGTATTGGCAATCAGCCCCAGCATTTT. The whole variable domain, filled in from reference TRBV19 and TRBJ1-5, reads DGGITQSPKYLFRKEGQNVTLSCEQNLNHDAMYWYRQDPGQGLRLIYYSQIVNDFQKGDIAEGYSVSREKKESFPLTVTSAQKNPTAFYLCASSIGNQPQHFGDGTRLSIL.